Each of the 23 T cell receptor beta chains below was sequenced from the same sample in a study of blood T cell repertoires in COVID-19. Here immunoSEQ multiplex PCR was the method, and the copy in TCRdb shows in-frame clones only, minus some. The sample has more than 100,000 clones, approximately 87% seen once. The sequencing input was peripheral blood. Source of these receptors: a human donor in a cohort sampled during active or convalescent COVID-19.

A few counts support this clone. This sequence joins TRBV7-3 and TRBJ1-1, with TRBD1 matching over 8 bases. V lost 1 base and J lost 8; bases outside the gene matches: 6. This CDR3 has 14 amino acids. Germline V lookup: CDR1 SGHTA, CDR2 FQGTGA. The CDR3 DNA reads TGTGCCAGCAGCTTAAATCAGGGGGCAGCGGAAGCTTTCTTT. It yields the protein CASSLNQGAAEAFF.

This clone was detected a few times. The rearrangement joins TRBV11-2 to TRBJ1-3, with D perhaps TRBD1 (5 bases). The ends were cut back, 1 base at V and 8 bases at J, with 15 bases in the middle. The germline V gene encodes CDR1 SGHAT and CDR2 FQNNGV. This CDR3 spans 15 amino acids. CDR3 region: CASSLAGANADTIYF. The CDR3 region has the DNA TGTGCCAGCAGCTTAGCTGGGGCCAACGCGGACACCATATATTTT.

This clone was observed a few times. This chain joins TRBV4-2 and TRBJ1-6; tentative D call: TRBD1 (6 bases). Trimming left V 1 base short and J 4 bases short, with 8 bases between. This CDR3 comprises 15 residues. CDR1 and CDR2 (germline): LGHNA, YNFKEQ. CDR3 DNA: TGTGCCAGCAGCCAAGTAGGGACATATAATTCACCCCTCCACTTT. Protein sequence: CASSQVGTYNSPLHF.

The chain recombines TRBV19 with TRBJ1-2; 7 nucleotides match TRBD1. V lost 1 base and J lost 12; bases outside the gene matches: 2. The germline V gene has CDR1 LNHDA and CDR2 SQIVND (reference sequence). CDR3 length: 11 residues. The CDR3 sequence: CASSIGGTDTF. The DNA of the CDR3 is TGTGCCAGTAGTATAGGAGGGACAGACACCTTC.

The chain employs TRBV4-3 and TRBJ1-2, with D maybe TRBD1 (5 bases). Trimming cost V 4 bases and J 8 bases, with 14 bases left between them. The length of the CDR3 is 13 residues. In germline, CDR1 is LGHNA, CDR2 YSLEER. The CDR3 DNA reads TGCGCCAGCAGCCCCTGGAGGGGAGACGGCTACACCTTC. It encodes CASSPWRGDGYTF.

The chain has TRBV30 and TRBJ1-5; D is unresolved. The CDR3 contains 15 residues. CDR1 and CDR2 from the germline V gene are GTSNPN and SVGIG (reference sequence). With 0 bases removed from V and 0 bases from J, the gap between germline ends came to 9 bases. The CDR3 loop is CAWSVRLSSNQPQHF. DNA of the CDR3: TGTGCCTGGAGTGTACGACTCAGTAGCAATCAGCCCCAGCATTTT.

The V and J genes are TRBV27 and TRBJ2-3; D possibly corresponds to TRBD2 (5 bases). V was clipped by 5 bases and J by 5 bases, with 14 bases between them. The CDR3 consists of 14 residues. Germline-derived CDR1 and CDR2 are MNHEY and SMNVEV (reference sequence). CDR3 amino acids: CASSLGLLGDTQYF. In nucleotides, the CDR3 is TGTGCCAGCAGTCTTGGACTTTTGGGAGATACGCAGTATTTT.

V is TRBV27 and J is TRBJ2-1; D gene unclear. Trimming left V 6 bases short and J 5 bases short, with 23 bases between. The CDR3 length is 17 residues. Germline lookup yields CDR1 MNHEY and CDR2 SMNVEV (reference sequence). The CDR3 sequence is CASRRYGLPLANNEQFF. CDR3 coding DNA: TGTGCCAGCAGGCGATATGGGCTACCCCTGGCTAACAATGAGCAGTTCTTC.

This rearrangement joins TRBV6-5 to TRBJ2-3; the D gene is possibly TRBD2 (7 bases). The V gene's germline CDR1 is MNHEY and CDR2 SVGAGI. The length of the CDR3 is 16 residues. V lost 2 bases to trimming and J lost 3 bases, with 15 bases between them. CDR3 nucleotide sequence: TGTGCCAGCAGTTACGTTGGGAGGGGGGCGACAGATACGCAGTATTTT. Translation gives CASSYVGRGATDTQYF.

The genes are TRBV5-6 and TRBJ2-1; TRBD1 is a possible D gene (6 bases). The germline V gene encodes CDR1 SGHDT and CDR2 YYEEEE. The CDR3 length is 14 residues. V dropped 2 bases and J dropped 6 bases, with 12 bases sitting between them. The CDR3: CASSFITGSNEQFF. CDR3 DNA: TGTGCCAGCAGCTTCATAACAGGGTCCAATGAGCAGTTCTTC. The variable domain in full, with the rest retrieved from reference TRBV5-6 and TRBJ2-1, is DAGVTQSPTHLIKTRGQQVTLRCSPKSGHDTVSWYQQALGQGPQFIFQYYEEEERQRGNFPDRFSGHQFPNYSSELNVNALLLGDSALYLCASSFITGSNEQFFGPGTRLTVL.

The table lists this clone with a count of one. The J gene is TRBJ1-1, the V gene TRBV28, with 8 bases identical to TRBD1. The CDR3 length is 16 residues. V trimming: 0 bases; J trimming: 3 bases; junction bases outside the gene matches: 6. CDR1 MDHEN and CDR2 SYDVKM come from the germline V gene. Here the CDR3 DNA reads TGTGCCAGCAGTTTATGGGGGACAGGCGAAGACACTGAAGCTTTCTTT. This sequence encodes CASSLWGTGEDTEAFF.

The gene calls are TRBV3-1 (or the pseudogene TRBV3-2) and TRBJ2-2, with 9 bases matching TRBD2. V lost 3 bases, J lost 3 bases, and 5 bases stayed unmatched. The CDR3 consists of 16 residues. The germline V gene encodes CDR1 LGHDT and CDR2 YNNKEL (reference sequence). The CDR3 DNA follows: TGTGCCAGCAGCCAGGCCGGGACTAGCCACACCGGGGAGCTGTTTTTT. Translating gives CASSQAGTSHTGELFF.

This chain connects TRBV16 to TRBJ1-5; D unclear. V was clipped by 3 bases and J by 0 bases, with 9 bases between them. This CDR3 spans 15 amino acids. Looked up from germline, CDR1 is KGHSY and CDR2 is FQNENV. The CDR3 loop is CASSHWLDSNQPQHF. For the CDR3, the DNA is TGTGCCAGCAGCCATTGGCTTGATAGCAATCAGCCCCAGCATTTT.

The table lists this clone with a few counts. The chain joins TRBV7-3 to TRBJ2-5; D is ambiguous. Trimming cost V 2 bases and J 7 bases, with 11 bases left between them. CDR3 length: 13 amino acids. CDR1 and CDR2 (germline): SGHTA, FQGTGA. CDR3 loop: CASSLSITGTQYF. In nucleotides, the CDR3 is TGTGCCAGCAGCTTATCCATAACGGGGACCCAGTACTTC.

CDR3 protein: CASSQWGWEAGSGTEAFF. The CDR3 coding sequence is TGTGCCAGCAGCCAGTGGGGGTGGGAGGCCGGTTCGGGAACTGAAGCTTTCTTT. V gene TRBV3-1 (or the pseudogene TRBV3-2) combines with J gene TRBJ1-1; D perhaps matches TRBD1 (5 bases). The germline V and J ends were trimmed by 3 bases and 5 bases, with 25 bases remaining between them. Per germline, CDR1 LGHDT and CDR2 YNNKEL (reference sequence). This CDR3 is 18 amino acids long.

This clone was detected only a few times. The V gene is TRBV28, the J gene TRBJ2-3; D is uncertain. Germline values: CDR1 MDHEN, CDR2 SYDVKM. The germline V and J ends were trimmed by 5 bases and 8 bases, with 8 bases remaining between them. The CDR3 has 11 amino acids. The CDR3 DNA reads TGTGCCAGCAGTCCAGAAACTACGCAGTATTTT. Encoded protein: CASSPETTQYF.

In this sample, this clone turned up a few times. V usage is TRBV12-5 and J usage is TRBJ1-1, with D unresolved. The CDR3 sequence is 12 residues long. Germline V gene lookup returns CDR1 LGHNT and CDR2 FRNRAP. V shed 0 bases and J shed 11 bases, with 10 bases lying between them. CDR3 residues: CASGLVTARAFF. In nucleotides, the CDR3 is TGTGCTAGTGGTTTGGTGACGGCTAGGGCTTTCTTT.

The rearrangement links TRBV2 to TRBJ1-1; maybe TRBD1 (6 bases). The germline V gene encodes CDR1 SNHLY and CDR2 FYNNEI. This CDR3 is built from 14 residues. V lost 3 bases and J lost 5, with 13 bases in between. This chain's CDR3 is CASSDRGGVTEAFF. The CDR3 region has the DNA TGTGCCAGCAGTGACCGAGGGGGGGTGACTGAAGCTTTCTTT. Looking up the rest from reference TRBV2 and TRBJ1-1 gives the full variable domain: EPEVTQTPSHQVTQMGQEVILRCVPISNHLYFYWYRQILGQKVEFLVSFYNNEISEKSEIFDDQFSVERPDGSNFTLKIRSTKLEDSAMYFCASSDRGGVTEAFFGQGTRLTVV.

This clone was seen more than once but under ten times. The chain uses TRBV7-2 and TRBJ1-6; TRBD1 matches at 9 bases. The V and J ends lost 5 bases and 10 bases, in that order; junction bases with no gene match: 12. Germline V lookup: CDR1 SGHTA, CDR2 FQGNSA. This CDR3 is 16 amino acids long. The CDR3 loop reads CASSIGQGLGSSPLHF. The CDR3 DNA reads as TGTGCCAGCAGCATTGGACAGGGGCTAGGAAGCTCACCCCTCCACTTT.

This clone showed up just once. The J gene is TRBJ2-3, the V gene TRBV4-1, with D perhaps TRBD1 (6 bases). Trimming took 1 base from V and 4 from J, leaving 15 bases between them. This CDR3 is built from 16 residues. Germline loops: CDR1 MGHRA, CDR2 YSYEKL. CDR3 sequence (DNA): TGCGCCAGCAGCCAAGTTGACAGGTCAGGTTCAGATACGCAGTATTTT. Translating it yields CASSQVDRSGSDTQYF.

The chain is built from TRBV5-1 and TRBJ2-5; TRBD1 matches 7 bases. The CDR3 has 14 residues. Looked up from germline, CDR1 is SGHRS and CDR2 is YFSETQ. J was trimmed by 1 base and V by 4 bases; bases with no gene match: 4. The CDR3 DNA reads TGCGCCAGCAGCCTCGGGACAGTCCAAGAGACCCAGTACTTC. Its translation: CASSLGTVQETQYF.

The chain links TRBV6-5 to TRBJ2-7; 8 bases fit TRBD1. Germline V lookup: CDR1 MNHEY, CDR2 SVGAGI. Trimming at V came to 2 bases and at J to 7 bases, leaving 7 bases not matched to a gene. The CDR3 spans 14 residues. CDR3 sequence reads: CASSYADREGEQYF. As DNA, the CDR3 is TGTGCCAGCAGTTACGCGGACAGGGAAGGGGAGCAGTACTTC.

The DNA of the CDR3 is TGTGCCAGCAGTGGACCTGGGACTAGCGGGGGGCAAGAGACCCAGTACTTC. This encodes CASSGPGTSGGQETQYF. The chain combines TRBV2 with TRBJ2-5; 15 positions match TRBD2. J lost 2 bases, V lost 4 bases, and 5 bases had no gene match. The germline gives CDR1 SNHLY, CDR2 FYNNEI. The CDR3 has 17 amino acids. Using reference TRBV2 and TRBJ2-5 for the parts outside the CDR3, the full variable domain is EPEVTQTPSHQVTQMGQEVILRCVPISNHLYFYWYRQILGQKVEFLVSFYNNEISEKSEIFDDQFSVERPDGSNFTLKIRSTKLEDSAMYFCASSGPGTSGGQETQYFGPGTRLLVL.